The T cell receptor beta chain under discussion was sequenced for a study of blood T cell repertoires in COVID-19. Turning to the study itself: Samples came from the United States, Italy and Spain, spanning acute and convalescent COVID-19. The cDNA or gDNA used as material had been derived from T cells, B-cell-depleted T cells, or PBMCs.

In the original analysis: Reference gene primers were amplified, and this amplification served to estimate nucleated cell counts. Profiled with immunoSEQ multiplex PCR; TCRdb holds only in-frame clones, not every one. The V and J calls and the clone size are those of that table, but D and trimming were determined from the DNA. The table has approximately 250,000 clones, 86% seen once. The CDR3 loop spans 13 amino acids. Germline lookup yields CDR1 LNHDA and CDR2 SQIVND (reference sequence). Trimming pared 3 bases from V and 7 bases from J, leaving 12 bases between. Material for sequencing was peripheral blood. The TCR comes from a woman aged 55 to 70 who had recovered from COVID-19. The chain recombines TRBV19 with TRBJ1-1; no clear D gene. CDR3 loop: CASSISGKDEAFF. The DNA of the CDR3 is TGTGCCAGTAGTATTTCCGGGAAAGATGAAGCTTTCTTT.